Here is one T cell receptor (beta chain) with its context. Recent vaccinations or acute infections were absent in the healthy HIV-negative adult donors. A CD45RA+ naive subset and a CD45RA-negative memory subset were split from CD4+ cells. Per the germline V gene, CDR1 is MNHNS and CDR2 is SASEGT. The CDR3 contains 14 residues. V gave up 7 bases and J gave up 3 bases, with 16 bases separating them. Several immunoSEQ plates received, in even portions, the genomic DNA of each subset. The table came from immunoSEQ multiplex PCR; TCRdb's copy has only in-frame clones and leaves some out. The sample yields about 2.4 million clones, 90% to 95% seen once. The sample belongs to a study of shared clonotypes between healthy human individuals. Turning to the study itself: Aged between 18 and 49, the donors were a couple of women and three men.

The sequenced sample was naive CD4+ T cells from PBMCs. Subset of the sample: CD45RA+ positively selected. This receptor was obtained from a man younger than 30 in good health. Some clones in this sample may be carry-over from other donors' samples. V and J are TRBV6-1 and TRBJ2-7, with D possibly being TRBD1 (6 bases). The CDR3 DNA reads TGTGCCAGCACCTTGGACAGCTTTTACTACGAGCAGTACTTC. Its protein is CASTLDSFYYEQYF.